One and the same sample provided the 18 T cell receptor beta chains below, sequenced in a study of Graves' ophthalmopathy and Graves' hyperthyroidism. The authors amplified TCR beta CDR3 regions, and they did so from RNA transcripts for repertoire sequencing. The first-round RT-PCR employed HTBI primers together with the Qiagen OneStep RT-PCR kit. A multiplex PCR was then performed as the second round. Using its own MiXCR run on the multiplex PCR reads, TCRdb lists one record per CDR3 protein. The repertoire holds about 740,000 distinct CDR3 sequences, with 35% to 50% as singletons. The sample taken for sequencing was peripheral blood. These receptors were obtained from an adult man with Graves' ophthalmopathy.

This chain uses TRBV3-1 with TRBJ1-1; 7 nucleotides agree with TRBD1. Trimming cost V 1 base and J 11 bases; bases outside gene matches: 10. CDR3 length equals 14 residues. Per the germline V gene, CDR1 is LGHDT and CDR2 is YNNKEL (reference sequence). CDR3 bases: TGTGCCAGCAGCCAAGTCGTCGGCGGCAGGGGGGCTTTCTTT. Residues: CASSQVVGGRGAFF.

The gene calls are TRBV7-9 and TRBJ2-2; D not resolved. CDR3 length: 18 residues. Germline V gives CDR1 SEHNR, CDR2 FQNEAQ (reference sequence). Trimming pared 3 bases from V and 0 bases from J, leaving 17 bases between. CDR3 region: CASSFNADSFSNTGELFF. The CDR3 coding sequence is TGTGCCAGCAGCTTCAACGCAGACTCCTTCTCGAACACCGGGGAGCTGTTTTTT.

V is TRBV7-9 and J is TRBJ2-2; no clear D gene. The CDR3 is 12 amino acids. Germline CDR1 SEHNR, CDR2 FQNEAQ (reference sequence). V lost 6 bases to trimming and J lost 5 bases, with 7 bases between them. CDR3 amino acids: CASRSITGELFF. The CDR3 DNA sequence: TGTGCCAGCAGATCCATAACCGGGGAGCTGTTTTTT.

This clonotype has a count of ten or more. The genes are TRBV7-6 and TRBJ2-7; 7 bases agree with TRBD2. This CDR3 is 14 amino acids long. From germline, CDR1 is SGHVS and CDR2 FNYEAQ. After removal of 5 bases from V and 3 bases from J, the junction contained 7 bases not matched to a gene. The CDR3 loop is CASSATAGNYEQYF. DNA of the CDR3: TGTGCCAGCAGCGCCACAGCGGGGAACTACGAGCAGTACTTC. Variable domain in full (rest from reference TRBV7-6 and TRBJ2-7): GAGVSQSPRYKVTKRGQDVALRCDPISGHVSLYWYRQALGQGPEFLTYFNYEAQQDKSGLPNDRFSAERPEGSISTLTIQRTEQRDSAMYRCASSATAGNYEQYFGPGTRLTVT.

The V gene is TRBV19, the J gene TRBJ1-5; 7 bases align to TRBD1. With V trimmed by 3 bases and J by 0 bases, 5 bases remained unmatched. The CDR3 has 16 residues. Germline CDR1 and CDR2: LNHDA and SQIVND (reference sequence). The CDR3 DNA is TGTGCCAGTAGTATCCCTAGACAGGGTAGCAATCAGCCCCAGCATTTT. Translation gives CASSIPRQGSNQPQHF. The whole variable domain, remainder taken from reference TRBV19 and TRBJ1-5, is DGGITQSPKYLFRKEGQNVTLSCEQNLNHDAMYWYRQDPGQGLRLIYYSQIVNDFQKGDIAEGYSVSREKKESFPLTVTSAQKNPTAFYLCASSIPRQGSNQPQHFGDGTRLSIL.

To note about this clonotype: It is likely a read error, because the conserved phenylalanine at the end of the CDR3 is missing. The chain employs TRBV6-6 and TRBJ1-1, with D unclear. Germline lookup yields CDR1 MNHNY and CDR2 SVGAGI (reference sequence). V lost 6 bases, J lost 6 bases, and 11 bases lay in between. The CDR3 has 12 residues. Here the CDR3 DNA reads TGTGCCAGCAGAATAATCCGGGCTGAAGCTTTCCTT. This gives the protein CASRIIRAEAFL.

A note on this clonotype: A much larger clone differs by one base, so this may be a read error. This chain links TRBV4-2 with TRBJ2-7; D unclear. V shed 1 base and J shed 4 bases, with 5 bases lying between them. The CDR3 spans 12 residues. CDR1 is LGHNA, CDR2 YNFKEQ, per germline. The CDR3 protein is CASSQVKYEQYF. CDR3 bases: TGTGCCAGCAGCCAAGTCAAGTACGAGCAGTACTTC.

CDR3 DNA: TGTGCCAGCAGGGGCCGTTGGGACAGCTCCTACGAGCAGTACTTC. Translated, it gives CASRGRWDSSYEQYF. J is TRBJ2-7 and V is TRBV7-9, with 7 bases identical to TRBD1. Trimming at V came to 6 bases and at J to 0 bases, leaving 8 bases not matched to a gene. Germline CDR1 SEHNR, CDR2 FQNEAQ (reference sequence). The CDR3 runs to 15 residues.

This clonotype has ten or more counts. The V call is TRBV15, the J call TRBJ1-4; D is undetermined. The CDR3 spans 13 residues. The V end lost 5 bases, the J end lost 6 bases, and 10 bases lay between the germline ends. CDR1 LNHNV and CDR2 YYDKDF come from the germline V gene (reference sequence). The CDR3 bases are TGTGCCACCAGCGGATACACAGATGAAAAACTGTTTTTT. Encoded protein: CATSGYTDEKLFF. Based on the CDR3 plus reference TRBV15 and TRBJ1-4, the full variable domain is DAMVIQNPRYQVTQFGKPVTLSCSQTLNHNVMYWYQQKSSQAPKLLFHYYDKDFNNEADTPDNFQSRRPNTSFCFLDIRSPGLGDTAMYLCATSGYTDEKLFFGSGTQLSVL.

The chain joins TRBV20-1 to TRBJ1-6; 12 bases align to TRBD1. This CDR3 spans 16 amino acids. With 4 bases clipped from V and 8 bases from J, the junction kept 9 bases outside the gene matches. CDR1 and CDR2 from the germline V gene are DFQATT and SNEGSKA (reference sequence). The CDR3 nucleotides read TGCAGTGCTACCGATCCGGGACAGGGGGCCCATTCACCCCTCCACTTT. It specifies CSATDPGQGAHSPLHF.

The chain combines TRBV9 with TRBJ1-1; D might be TRBD1 (5 bases). V lost 4 bases to trimming and J lost 1 base, with 14 bases between them. The CDR3 is 15 residues long. The germline V gene has CDR1 SGDLS and CDR2 YYNGEE. The CDR3: CASSPWDLENTEAFF. The CDR3, as DNA: TGTGCCAGCAGCCCATGGGACCTAGAGAACACTGAAGCTTTCTTT.

The sample holds a few counts of this clonotype. The genes are TRBV9 and TRBJ1-5; weak D call: TRBD1 (5 bases). The CDR3 consists of 15 residues. Germline CDR1 and CDR2: SGDLS and YYNGEE. Deletions cut 1 base from V and 4 bases from J, with 12 bases between. CDR3 bases: TGTGCCAGCAGCGTAAGCGGGGCACCTAATCAGCCCCAGCATTTT. This codes for CASSVSGAPNQPQHF.

In the case of this clonotype: This CDR3 is missing its conserved last phenylalanine or tryptophan, likely due to a read error. The chain combines TRBV11-2 with TRBJ1-5, with D uncertain. CDR3 length equals 14 residues. V lost 1 base and J 6 bases, leaving 10 bases between the germline ends. The V gene's germline CDR1 is SGHAT and CDR2 FQNNGV. The CDR3 loop reads CASSLVGGPQPQHC. The CDR3 DNA is TGTGCCAGCAGCTTAGTGGGAGGTCCTCAGCCCCAGCATTGT.

This clonotype has at least ten counts. The chain is built from TRBV16 and TRBJ1-2, with D perhaps TRBD1 (6 bases). The V end lost 0 bases, the J end lost 8 bases, and 7 bases lay between the germline ends. Per the germline V gene, CDR1 is KGHSY and CDR2 is FQNENV. The CDR3 runs 12 residues. CDR3 loop: CASSQSGTGYTF. The CDR3 DNA sequence: TGTGCCAGCAGCCAATCCGGGACAGGCTACACCTTC.

This clonotype was counted a single time. A clone one base away is much larger, so this may be a read error. V gene TRBV7-2 combines with J gene TRBJ1-6; the D gene is possibly TRBD1 (6 bases). Germline V gives CDR1 SGHTA, CDR2 FQGNSA. The CDR3 has 14 residues. V was cut by 8 bases and J by 6 bases, with 14 bases left in between. Here the CDR3 DNA reads TGTGCCAGCGGCGAAAGACAGGTTAATTCACCCCTCCACTTT. It yields the protein CASGERQVNSPLHF. The variable domain in full, with the rest retrieved from reference TRBV7-2 and TRBJ1-6, is GAGVSQSPSNKVTEKGKDVELRCDPISGHTALYWYRQSLGQGLEFLIYFQGNSAPDKSGLPSDRFSAERTGGSVSTLTIQRTQQEDSAVYLCASGERQVNSPLHFGNGTRLTVT.

V is TRBV2 and J is TRBJ1-5; 9 nucleotides match TRBD1. V lost 4 bases, J lost 2 bases, and 3 bases stayed unmatched. This CDR3 is 15 amino acids long. Germline CDR1 SNHLY, CDR2 FYNNEI. In DNA form, the CDR3 reads TGTGCCAGCAGTGGACAGGGGGATGGCAATCAGCCCCAGCATTTT. It is translated as CASSGQGDGNQPQHF.

This clonotype was recorded a few times. The J gene is TRBJ1-1, the V gene TRBV19, with D perhaps TRBD1 (6 bases). The germline V gene has CDR1 LNHDA and CDR2 SQIVND (reference sequence). This CDR3 comprises 12 residues. The V end lost 7 bases, the J end lost 6 bases, and 12 bases lay between the germline ends. Written as DNA, the CDR3 is TGTGCCAGTATAGGGGGGGGCTCTGAAGCTTTCTTT. Protein sequence: CASIGGGSEAFF.

This clonotype occurred many times. The chain combines TRBV7-3 with TRBJ1-1; TRBD1 agrees at 9 bases. Germline trimming cut 5 bases from V and 7 bases from J; bases unmatched to any gene: 8. In germline, CDR1 is SGHTA, CDR2 FQGTGA. The CDR3 contains 14 residues. The CDR3 DNA sequence: TGTGCCAGCAGCGTTGCCGGGACAGGGAGTGAAGCTTTCTTT. This translates into CASSVAGTGSEAFF. The variable domain in full, completed from reference TRBV7-3 and TRBJ1-1, reads GAGVSQTPSNKVTEKGKYVELRCDPISGHTALYWYRQSLGQGPEFLIYFQGTGAADDSGLPNDRFFAVRPEGSVSTLKIQRTERGDSAVYLCASSVAGTGSEAFFGQGTRLTVV.